The clone carrying this T cell receptor (beta chain) was found once. The sample belongs to a study of blood T cell repertoires in COVID-19. Study details: Material from acute and convalescent COVID-19 was sourced from the United States, Italy and Spain. From T cells, B-cell-depleted T cells, or PBMCs came the material, which was cDNA or gDNA.

The assay was immunoSEQ multiplex PCR, and TCRdb's table has in-frame clones only and misses some. Seen here are fewer than 450,000 clones, roughly 87% observed once, and the top ten hold more than 0.9%. The junction had 3 bases not matched to a gene; V was cut back by 0 bases and J by 0 bases. Germline V gene lookup returns CDR1 SGHNT and CDR2 YYREEE (reference sequence). The CDR3 extends over 15 amino acids. Participants came from 20 to 25 US areas, aged about 18 to 90 years. What the recovered Cohort 3 donors had was two negative PCRs, clearance, or symptom resolution. The source is a woman aged 25 to 39 who had recovered from COVID-19. What was sequenced was PBMCs or T cells enriched from blood (not recorded which). This sequence joins TRBV5-4 and TRBJ2-7; TRBD2 matches 7 bases. The DNA for the CDR3 is TGTGCCAGCAGCTTGGCGGGGGGACCCTCCTACGAGCAGTACTTC. Protein: CASSLAGGPSYEQYF.